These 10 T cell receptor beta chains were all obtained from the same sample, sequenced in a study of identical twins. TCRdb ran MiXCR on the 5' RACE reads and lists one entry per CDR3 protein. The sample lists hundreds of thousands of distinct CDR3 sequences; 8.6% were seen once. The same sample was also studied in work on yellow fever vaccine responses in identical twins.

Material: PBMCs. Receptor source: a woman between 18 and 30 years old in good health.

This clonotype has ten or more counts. The CDR3 reads CASSFTRFNEKLFF. DNA of the CDR3: TGTGCCAGCAGTTTTACCCGGTTTAATGAAAAACTGTTTTTT. The rearrangement joins TRBV12-3 or TRBV12-4 to TRBJ1-4; D gene uncertain. Trimming cost V 3 bases and J 4 bases, with 9 bases left between them. The CDR3 has 14 residues.

CDR3 DNA: TGCAGTGCCCCCGCCATGGGGGGGGCCTACGAGCAGTACTTC. Protein: CSAPAMGGAYEQYF. The chain links TRBV20-1 to TRBJ2-7, with 7 bases lining up with TRBD2. There are 14 residues in the CDR3. CDR1 DFQATT and CDR2 SNEGSKA come from the germline V gene (reference sequence). V lost 6 bases to trimming and J lost 2 bases; unmatched junction nucleotides: 10.

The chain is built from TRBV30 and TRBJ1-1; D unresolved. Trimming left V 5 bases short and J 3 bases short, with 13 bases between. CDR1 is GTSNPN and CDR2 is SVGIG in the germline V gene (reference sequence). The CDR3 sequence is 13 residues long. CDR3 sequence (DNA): TGTGCCTGGGAACAAAGGTGGGACACTGAAGCTTTCTTT. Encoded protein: CAWEQRWDTEAFF.

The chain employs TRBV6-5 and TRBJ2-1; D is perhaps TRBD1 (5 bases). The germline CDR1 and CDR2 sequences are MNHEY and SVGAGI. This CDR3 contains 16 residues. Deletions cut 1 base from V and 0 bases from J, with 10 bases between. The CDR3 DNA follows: TGTGCCAGCAGTTACTTAATGACAGTCTCCTACAATGAGCAGTTCTTC. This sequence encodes CASSYLMTVSYNEQFF.

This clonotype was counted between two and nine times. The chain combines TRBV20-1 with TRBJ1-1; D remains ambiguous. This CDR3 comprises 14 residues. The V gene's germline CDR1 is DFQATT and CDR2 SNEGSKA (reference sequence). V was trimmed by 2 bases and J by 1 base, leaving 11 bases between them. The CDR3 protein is CSARFFDWNTEAFF. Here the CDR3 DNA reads TGCAGTGCTAGATTCTTTGACTGGAACACTGAAGCTTTCTTT.

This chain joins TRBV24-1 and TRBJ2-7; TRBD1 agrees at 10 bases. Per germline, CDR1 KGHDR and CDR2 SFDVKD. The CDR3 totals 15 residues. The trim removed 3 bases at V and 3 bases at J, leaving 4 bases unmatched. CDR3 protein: CATSDSGTGVYEQYF. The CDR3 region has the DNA TGTGCCACCAGTGATAGCGGGACAGGGGTCTACGAGCAGTACTTC.

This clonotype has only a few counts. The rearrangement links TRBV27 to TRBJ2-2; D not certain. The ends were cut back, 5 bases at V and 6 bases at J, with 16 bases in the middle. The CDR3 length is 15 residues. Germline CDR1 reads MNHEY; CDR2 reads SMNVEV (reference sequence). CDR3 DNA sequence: TGTGCCAGCAGTCCCCAGCCCATAAGCTCCGGGGAGCTGTTTTTT. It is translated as CASSPQPISSGELFF.

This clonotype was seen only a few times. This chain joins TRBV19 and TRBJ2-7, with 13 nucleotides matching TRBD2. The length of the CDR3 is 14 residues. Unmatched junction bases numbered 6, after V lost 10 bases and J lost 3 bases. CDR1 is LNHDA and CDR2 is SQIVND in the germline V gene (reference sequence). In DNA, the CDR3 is TGTGCCACGAGGACTAGCGGGAGCTACTACGAGCAGTACTTC. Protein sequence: CATRTSGSYYEQYF.

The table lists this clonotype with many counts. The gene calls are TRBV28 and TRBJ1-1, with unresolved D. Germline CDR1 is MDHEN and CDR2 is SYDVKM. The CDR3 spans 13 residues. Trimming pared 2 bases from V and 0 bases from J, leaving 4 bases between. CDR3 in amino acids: CASSLLMNTEAFF. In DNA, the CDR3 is TGTGCCAGCAGTTTACTAATGAACACTGAAGCTTTCTTT.

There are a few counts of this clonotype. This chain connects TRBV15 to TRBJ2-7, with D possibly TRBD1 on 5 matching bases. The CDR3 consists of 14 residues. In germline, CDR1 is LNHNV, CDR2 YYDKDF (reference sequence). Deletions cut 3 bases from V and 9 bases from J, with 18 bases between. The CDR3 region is CATSSPSRQGGQYF. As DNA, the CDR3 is TGTGCCACCAGCAGCCCATCTCGGCAGGGTGGGCAGTACTTC. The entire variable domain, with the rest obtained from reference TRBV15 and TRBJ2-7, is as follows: DAMVIQNPRYQVTQFGKPVTLSCSQTLNHNVMYWYQQKSSQAPKLLFHYYDKDFNNEADTPDNFQSRRPNTSFCFLDIRSPGLGDTAMYLCATSSPSRQGGQYFGPGTRLTVT.